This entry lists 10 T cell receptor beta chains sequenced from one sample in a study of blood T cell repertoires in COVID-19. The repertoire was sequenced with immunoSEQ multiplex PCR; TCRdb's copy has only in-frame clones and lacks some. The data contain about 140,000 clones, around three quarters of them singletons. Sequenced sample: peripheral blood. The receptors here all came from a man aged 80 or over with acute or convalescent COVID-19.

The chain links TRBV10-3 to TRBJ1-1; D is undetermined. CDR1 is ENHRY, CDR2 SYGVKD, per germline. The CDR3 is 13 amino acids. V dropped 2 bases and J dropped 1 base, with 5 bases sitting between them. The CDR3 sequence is CAISETENTEAFF. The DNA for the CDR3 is TGTGCCATCAGTGAGACAGAGAACACTGAAGCTTTCTTT.

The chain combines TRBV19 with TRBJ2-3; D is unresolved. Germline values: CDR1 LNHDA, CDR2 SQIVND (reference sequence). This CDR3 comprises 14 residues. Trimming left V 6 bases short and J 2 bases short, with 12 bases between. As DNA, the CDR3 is TGTGCCAGTAGGGTTGGTACAGACACAGATACGCAGTATTTT. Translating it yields CASRVGTDTDTQYF. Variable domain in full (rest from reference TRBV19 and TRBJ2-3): DGGITQSPKYLFRKEGQNVTLSCEQNLNHDAMYWYRQDPGQGLRLIYYSQIVNDFQKGDIAEGYSVSREKKESFPLTVTSAQKNPTAFYLCASRVGTDTDTQYFGPGTRLTVL.

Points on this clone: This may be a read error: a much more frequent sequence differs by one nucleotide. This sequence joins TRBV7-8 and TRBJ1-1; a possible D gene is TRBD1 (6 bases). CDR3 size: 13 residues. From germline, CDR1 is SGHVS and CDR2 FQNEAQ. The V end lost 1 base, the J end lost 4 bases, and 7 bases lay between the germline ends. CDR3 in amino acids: CASSLGGGTEAFF. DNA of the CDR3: TGTGCCAGCAGCTTAGGAGGGGGCACTGAAGCTTTCTTT.

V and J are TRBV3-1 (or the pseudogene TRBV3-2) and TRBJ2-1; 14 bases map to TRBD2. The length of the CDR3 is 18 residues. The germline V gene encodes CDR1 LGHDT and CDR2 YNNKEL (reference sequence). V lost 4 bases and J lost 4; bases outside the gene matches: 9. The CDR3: CASSPGLAGAIRYNEQFF. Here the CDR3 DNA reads TGTGCCAGCAGCCCGGGACTAGCGGGGGCAATCAGGTACAATGAGCAGTTCTTC.

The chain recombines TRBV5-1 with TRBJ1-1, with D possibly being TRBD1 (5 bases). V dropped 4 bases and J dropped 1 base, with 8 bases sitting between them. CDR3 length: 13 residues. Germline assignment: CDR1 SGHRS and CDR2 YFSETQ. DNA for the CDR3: TGCGCCAGCAGCGCCGGGGGGAACACTGAAGCTTTCTTT. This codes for CASSAGGNTEAFF. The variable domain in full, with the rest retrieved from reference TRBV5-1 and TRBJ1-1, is KAGVTQTPRYLIKTRGQQVTLSCSPISGHRSVSWYQQTPGQGLQFLFEYFSETQRNKGNFPGRFSGRQFSNSRSEMNVSTLELGDSALYLCASSAGGNTEAFFGQGTRLTVV.

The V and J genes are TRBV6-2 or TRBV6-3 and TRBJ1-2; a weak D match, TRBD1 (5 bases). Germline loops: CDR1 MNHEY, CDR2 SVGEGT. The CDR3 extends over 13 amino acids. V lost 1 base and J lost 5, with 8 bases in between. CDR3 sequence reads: CASSYLTEYGYTF. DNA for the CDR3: TGTGCCAGCAGTTACTTGACAGAATATGGCTACACCTTC.

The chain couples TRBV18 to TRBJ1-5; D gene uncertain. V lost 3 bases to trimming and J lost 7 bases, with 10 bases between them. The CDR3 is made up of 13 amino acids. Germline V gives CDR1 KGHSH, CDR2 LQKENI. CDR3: CASSPDGEQPQHF. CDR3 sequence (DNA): TGTGCCAGCTCACCGGACGGGGAACAGCCCCAGCATTTT.

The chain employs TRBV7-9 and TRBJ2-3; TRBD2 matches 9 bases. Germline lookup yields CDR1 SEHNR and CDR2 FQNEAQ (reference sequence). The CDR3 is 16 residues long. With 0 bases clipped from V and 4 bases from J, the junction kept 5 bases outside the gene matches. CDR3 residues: CASSLAAAGGPDTQYF. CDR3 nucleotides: TGTGCCAGCAGCTTAGCAGCAGCGGGGGGCCCAGATACGCAGTATTTT.

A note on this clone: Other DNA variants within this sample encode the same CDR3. The CDR3, as DNA: TGCGCCAGCAGCTTGGCTGGACAGGGCGCCTACGAGCAGTACTTC. This encodes CASSLAGQGAYEQYF. The chain recombines TRBV5-1 with TRBJ2-7, with TRBD1 matching over 8 bases. The V gene's germline CDR1 is SGHRS and CDR2 YFSETQ. The V and J ends lost 0 bases and 2 bases, in that order; junction bases with no gene match: 4. This CDR3 spans 15 amino acids.

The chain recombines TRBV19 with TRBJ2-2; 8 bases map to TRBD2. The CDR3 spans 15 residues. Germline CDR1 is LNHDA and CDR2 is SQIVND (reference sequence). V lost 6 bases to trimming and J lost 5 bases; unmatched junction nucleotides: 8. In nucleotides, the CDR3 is TGTGCCAGTAGAGGGGGACTAGAAATTACCGGGGAGCTGTTTTTT. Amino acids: CASRGGLEITGELFF. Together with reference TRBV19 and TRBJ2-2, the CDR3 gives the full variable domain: DGGITQSPKYLFRKEGQNVTLSCEQNLNHDAMYWYRQDPGQGLRLIYYSQIVNDFQKGDIAEGYSVSREKKESFPLTVTSAQKNPTAFYLCASRGGLEITGELFFGEGSRLTVL.